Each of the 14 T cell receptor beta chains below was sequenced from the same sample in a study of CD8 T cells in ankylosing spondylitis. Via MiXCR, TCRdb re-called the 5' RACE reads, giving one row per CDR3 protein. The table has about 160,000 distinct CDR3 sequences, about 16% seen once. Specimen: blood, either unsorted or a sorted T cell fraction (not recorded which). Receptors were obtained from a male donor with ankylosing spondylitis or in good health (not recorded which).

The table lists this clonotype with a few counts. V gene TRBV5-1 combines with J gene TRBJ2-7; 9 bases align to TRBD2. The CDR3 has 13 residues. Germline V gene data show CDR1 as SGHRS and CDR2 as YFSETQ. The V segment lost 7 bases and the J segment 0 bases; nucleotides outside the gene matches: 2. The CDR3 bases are TGCGCCAGCCGTAGCGGGAGCTCCTACGAGCAGTACTTC. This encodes CASRSGSSYEQYF.

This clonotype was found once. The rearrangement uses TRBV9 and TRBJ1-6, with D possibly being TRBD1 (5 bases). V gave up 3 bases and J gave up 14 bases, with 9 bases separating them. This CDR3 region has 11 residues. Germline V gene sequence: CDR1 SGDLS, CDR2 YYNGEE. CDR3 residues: CASSGGATLHF. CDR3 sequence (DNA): TGTGCCAGCAGCGGCGGGGCTACCCTCCACTTT.

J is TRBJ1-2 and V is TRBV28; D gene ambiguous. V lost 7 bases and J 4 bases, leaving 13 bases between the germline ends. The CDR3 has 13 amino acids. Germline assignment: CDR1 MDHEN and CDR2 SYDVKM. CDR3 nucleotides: TGTGCCAGCACCTTGGGCGGCGCCTATGGCTACACCTTC. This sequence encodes CASTLGGAYGYTF.

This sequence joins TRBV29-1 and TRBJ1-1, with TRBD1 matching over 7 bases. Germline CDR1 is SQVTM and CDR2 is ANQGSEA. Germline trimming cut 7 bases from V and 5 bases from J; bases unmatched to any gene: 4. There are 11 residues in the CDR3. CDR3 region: CSGEQGTEAFF. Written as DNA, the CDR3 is TGCAGCGGCGAACAGGGGACTGAAGCTTTCTTT.

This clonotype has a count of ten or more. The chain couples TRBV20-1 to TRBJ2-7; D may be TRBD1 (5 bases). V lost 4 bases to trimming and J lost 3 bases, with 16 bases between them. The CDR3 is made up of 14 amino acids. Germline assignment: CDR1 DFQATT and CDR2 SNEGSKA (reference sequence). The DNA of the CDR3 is TGCAGTGCTATTAGGTGGGGCATCCTCTACGAGCAGTACTTC. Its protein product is CSAIRWGILYEQYF.

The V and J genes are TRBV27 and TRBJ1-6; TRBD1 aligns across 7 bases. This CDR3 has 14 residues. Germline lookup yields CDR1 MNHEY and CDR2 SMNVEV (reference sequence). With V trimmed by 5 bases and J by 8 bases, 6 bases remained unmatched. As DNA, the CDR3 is TGTGCCAGCAGTCCCCGGGACAGTGATTCACCCCTCCACTTT. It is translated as CASSPRDSDSPLHF.

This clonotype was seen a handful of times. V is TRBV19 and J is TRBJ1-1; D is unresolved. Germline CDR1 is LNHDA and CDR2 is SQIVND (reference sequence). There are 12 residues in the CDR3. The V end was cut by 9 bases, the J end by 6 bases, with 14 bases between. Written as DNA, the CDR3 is TGTGCCAGCGCCGGCTTCGGGGCTGAAGCTTTCTTT. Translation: CASAGFGAEAFF.

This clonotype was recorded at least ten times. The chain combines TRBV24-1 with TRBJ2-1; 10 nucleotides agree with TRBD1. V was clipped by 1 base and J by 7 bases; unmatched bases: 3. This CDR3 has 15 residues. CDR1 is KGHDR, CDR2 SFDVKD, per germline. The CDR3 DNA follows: TGTGCCACCAGTGATTTTAAGGGACAGGGGAATGAGCAGTTCTTC. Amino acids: CATSDFKGQGNEQFF.

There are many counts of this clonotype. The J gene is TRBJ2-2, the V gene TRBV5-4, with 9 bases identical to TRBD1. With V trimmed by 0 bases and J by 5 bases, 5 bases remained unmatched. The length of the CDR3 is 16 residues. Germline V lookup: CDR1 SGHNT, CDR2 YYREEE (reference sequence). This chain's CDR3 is CASSLGSGQGTGELFF. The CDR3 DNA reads TGTGCCAGCAGCTTGGGTTCTGGACAGGGGACCGGGGAGCTGTTTTTT.

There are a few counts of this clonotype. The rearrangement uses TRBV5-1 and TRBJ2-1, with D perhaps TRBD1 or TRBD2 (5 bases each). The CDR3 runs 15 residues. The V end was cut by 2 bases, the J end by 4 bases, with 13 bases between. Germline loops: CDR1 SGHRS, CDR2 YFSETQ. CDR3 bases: TGCGCCAGCAGCTTCCAGGGTGGGGGTTACAATGAGCAGTTCTTC. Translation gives CASSFQGGGYNEQFF.

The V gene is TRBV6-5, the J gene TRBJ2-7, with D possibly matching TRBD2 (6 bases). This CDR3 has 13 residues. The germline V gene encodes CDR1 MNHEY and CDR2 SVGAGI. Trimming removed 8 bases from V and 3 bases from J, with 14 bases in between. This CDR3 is CASSISGVYEQYF. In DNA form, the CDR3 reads TGTGCCAGCTCTATTAGCGGCGTCTACGAGCAGTACTTC.

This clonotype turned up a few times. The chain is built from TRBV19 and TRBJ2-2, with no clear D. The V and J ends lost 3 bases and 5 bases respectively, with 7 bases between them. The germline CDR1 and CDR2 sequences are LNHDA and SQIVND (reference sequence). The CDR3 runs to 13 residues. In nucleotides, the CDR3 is TGTGCCAGTAGTATTCGCAGAACCGGGGAGCTGTTTTTT. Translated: CASSIRRTGELFF. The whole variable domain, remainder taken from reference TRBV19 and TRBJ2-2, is DGGITQSPKYLFRKEGQNVTLSCEQNLNHDAMYWYRQDPGQGLRLIYYSQIVNDFQKGDIAEGYSVSREKKESFPLTVTSAQKNPTAFYLCASSIRRTGELFFGEGSRLTVL.

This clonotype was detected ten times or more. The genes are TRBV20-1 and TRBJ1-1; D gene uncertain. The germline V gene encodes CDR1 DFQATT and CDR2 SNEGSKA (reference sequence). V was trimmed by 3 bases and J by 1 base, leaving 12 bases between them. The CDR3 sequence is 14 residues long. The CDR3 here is CSARTIIRNTEAFF. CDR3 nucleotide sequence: TGCAGTGCTAGGACAATAATAAGGAACACTGAAGCTTTCTTT.

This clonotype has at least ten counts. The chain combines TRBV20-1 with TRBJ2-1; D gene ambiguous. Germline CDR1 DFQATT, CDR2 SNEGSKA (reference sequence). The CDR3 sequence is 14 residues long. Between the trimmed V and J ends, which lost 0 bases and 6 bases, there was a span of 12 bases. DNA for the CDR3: TGCAGTGCTAGAGAGGGCCGAAGCCTCAATGAGCAGTTCTTC. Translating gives CSAREGRSLNEQFF.